This T cell receptor (beta chain) was captured in a study of blood T cell repertoires in COVID-19. Study information: Sites across the United States, Italy and Spain contributed samples from acute and convalescent COVID-19.

CDR1 and CDR2 (germline): SGHTA, FQGNSA. The CDR3 is 12 amino acids. V shed 4 bases and J shed 1 base, with 5 bases lying between them. About this clone: In the same sample, other DNA sequences code for this CDR3.

The authors' processing: Estimates of nucleated cell counts were drawn from the amplification of reference gene primers. Assay: immunoSEQ multiplex PCR; the TCRdb copy retains only in-frame clones and omits some. The V and J calls and clone size were taken over from that table, and D and trimming were inferred from the DNA. This sample has 300,000 to 400,000 clones, with around 85% found just once. Study members were between roughly 18 and 100 years old and lived in roughly 24 US regions. The sequence was obtained from a woman in her 30s who had been exposed to COVID-19. V is TRBV7-2 and J is TRBJ2-7; D remains ambiguous. The sample was PBMCs or T cells enriched from blood (not recorded which). The CDR3 protein is CASSSSSYEQYF. The DNA of the CDR3 is TGTGCCAGCAGCTCCTCGTCCTACGAGCAGTACTTC.